The next 20 T cell receptor beta chains were all read from a single sample in a study of control samples from healthy donors and cancer patients. Generated by immunoSEQ multiplex PCR, the TCRdb table keeps only in-frame clones and is missing some. The sample holds 55,000 to 70,000 clones; around 90% are singletons and the top ten take 0.91%. The sample comprised PBMCs. The receptors were sampled from a man aged 25-40 years with colorectal cancer.

The gene calls are TRBV5-6 and TRBJ1-2; D unclear. Trimming took off 6 bases at V and 0 bases at J, with 15 bases between the two ends. CDR1 and CDR2 from the germline V gene are SGHDT and YYEEEE. The CDR3 is 15 residues long. In nucleotides, the CDR3 is TGTGCCAGCACCTTAGGGCGGAGGCCTAACTATGGCTACACCTTC. It codes for CASTLGRRPNYGYTF.

The J gene is TRBJ2-7, the V gene TRBV5-6; D uncertain. CDR3 length equals 15 residues. Deletions cut 4 bases from V and 0 bases from J, with 14 bases between. Per germline, CDR1 SGHDT and CDR2 YYEEEE. The CDR3 spells CASSLLSKSSYEQYF. Here the CDR3 DNA reads TGTGCCAGCAGCCTTCTCTCGAAAAGCTCCTACGAGCAGTACTTC.

The chain couples TRBV5-1 to TRBJ2-2, with D maybe TRBD1 (6 bases). The CDR3 extends over 17 amino acids. Per germline, CDR1 SGHRS and CDR2 YFSETQ. Trimming cost V 3 bases and J 3 bases, with 18 bases left between them. The CDR3 region is CASSSSPGTTDTGELFF. Here the CDR3 DNA reads TGCGCCAGCAGCTCCTCTCCCGGGACAACCGACACCGGGGAGCTGTTTTTT.

This chain connects TRBV6-5 to TRBJ1-2; possible D gene TRBD1, 6 bases. The germline gives CDR1 MNHEY, CDR2 SVGAGI. This CDR3 is built from 13 residues. The V end lost 7 bases, the J end lost 2 bases, and 11 bases lay between the germline ends. The CDR3 here is CASTRDNNYGYTF. The DNA of the CDR3 is TGTGCCAGCACCAGGGACAACAACTATGGCTACACCTTC.

This sequence joins TRBV7-2 and TRBJ2-5, with D uncertain. The CDR3 extends over 13 amino acids. V lost 5 bases to trimming and J lost 4 bases, with 11 bases between them. Germline CDR1 is SGHTA and CDR2 is FQGNSA. In DNA form, the CDR3 reads TGTGCCAGCAGCGCAGCGACCTCAGAGACCCAGTACTTC. Its protein product is CASSAATSETQYF.

The CDR3 is CASSWDRGYEQYF. CDR3 sequence (DNA): TGTGCCAGCAGCTGGGACAGGGGGTACGAGCAGTACTTC. This rearrangement joins TRBV3-1 (or the pseudogene TRBV3-2) to TRBJ2-7; 11 bases are a match to TRBD1. The CDR3 is made up of 13 amino acids. V shed 5 bases, J shed 4 bases, and the junction held 1 base outside the gene matches. Germline values: CDR1 LGHDT, CDR2 YNNKEL (reference sequence).

The chain uses TRBV5-4 and TRBJ1-2; 8 nucleotides line up with TRBD1. V dropped 0 bases and J dropped 1; count of bases not matched to a gene: 17. The CDR3 loop spans 20 amino acids. In germline, CDR1 is SGHNT, CDR2 YYREEE (reference sequence). The CDR3 sequence: CASSLAAGGLLGRYNYGYTF. CDR3 DNA: TGTGCCAGCAGCTTGGCGGCAGGGGGCCTCCTCGGGAGGTATAACTATGGCTACACCTTC.

This clone was observed a few times. This rearrangement joins TRBV27 to TRBJ2-3; weak D call: TRBD2 (5 bases). CDR3 length: 16 residues. Germline CDR1 reads MNHEY; CDR2 reads SMNVEV (reference sequence). Trimming pared 1 base from V and 0 bases from J, leaving 11 bases between. In DNA, the CDR3 is TGTGCCAGCAGTTTATACGGGATGTTTAGCACAGATACGCAGTATTTT. The encoded protein is CASSLYGMFSTDTQYF.

The chain uses TRBV4-2 and TRBJ1-2, with TRBD1 identical over 10 bases. Per germline, CDR1 LGHNA and CDR2 YNFKEQ. V was clipped by 0 bases and J by 6 bases; unmatched bases: 4. The CDR3 spans 15 residues. The CDR3 sequence: CASSQDRTGGNGYTF. Here the CDR3 DNA reads TGTGCCAGCAGCCAAGACCGGACAGGGGGAAATGGCTACACCTTC.

V gene TRBV7-9 combines with J gene TRBJ2-1; 8 bases agree with TRBD2. The germline V gene has CDR1 SEHNR and CDR2 FQNEAQ (reference sequence). V dropped 1 base and J dropped 4; count of bases not matched to a gene: 9. CDR3 length: 17 residues. CDR3 DNA sequence: TGTGCCAGCAGCTTAGATGCGGTAGCGGGGAGGTACAATGAGCAGTTCTTC. Its translation: CASSLDAVAGRYNEQFF.

The chain recombines TRBV19 with TRBJ1-5; no clear D gene. Germline CDR1 reads LNHDA; CDR2 reads SQIVND (reference sequence). Trimming stripped 7 bases from V and 5 bases from J, with 15 bases between. The CDR3 covers 14 residues. CDR3 nucleotides: TGTGCCAGTAAAAGGGCATTAGTTGATCAGCCCCAGCATTTT. Protein product: CASKRALVDQPQHF.

This clone has a handful of counts. The V gene is TRBV7-8, the J gene TRBJ2-3, with D perhaps matching TRBD1 (5 bases). The CDR3 has 14 residues. Trimming took 5 bases from V and 5 from J, leaving 14 bases between them. Germline V gives CDR1 SGHVS, CDR2 FQNEAQ. The CDR3 nucleotides are TGTGCCAGCAGCATGAACAGGATCGGAGATACGCAGTATTTT. Protein product: CASSMNRIGDTQYF.

The V and J genes are TRBV6-5 and TRBJ2-7, with 11 bases matching TRBD2. J lost 3 bases, V lost 4 bases, and 5 bases had no gene match. Germline CDR1 is MNHEY and CDR2 is SVGAGI. The CDR3 has 15 amino acids. Written as DNA, the CDR3 is TGTGCCAGCAGTTCTCGACTAGCGGGGCTCTACGAGCAGTACTTC. Encoded protein: CASSSRLAGLYEQYF.

V is TRBV7-9 and J is TRBJ2-2; 7 bases line up with TRBD1. The CDR3 consists of 17 residues. Germline V lookup: CDR1 SEHNR, CDR2 FQNEAQ (reference sequence). V lost 6 bases to trimming and J lost 3 bases; unmatched junction nucleotides: 13. DNA of the CDR3: TGTGCCAGCAGTTTCTCTTTTGGGACAGAGGACACCGGGGAGCTGTTTTTT. Protein: CASSFSFGTEDTGELFF.

The J gene is TRBJ2-4, the V gene TRBV24-1; the D is unclear. The CDR3 is 13 amino acids. V lost 3 bases and J 7 bases, leaving 9 bases between the germline ends. Germline loops: CDR1 KGHDR, CDR2 SFDVKD. The CDR3 spells CATSDRVGNIQYF. The CDR3 nucleotides are TGTGCCACCAGTGATAGGGTGGGGAACATTCAGTACTTC.

V is TRBV4-2 and J is TRBJ2-6; 8 bases are shared with TRBD1. This CDR3 contains 20 residues. V lost 0 bases to trimming and J lost 4 bases; unmatched junction nucleotides: 14. Germline-derived CDR1 and CDR2 are LGHNA and YNFKEQ. The CDR3 region has the DNA TGTGCCAGCAGCCAAGATCTCCGGCCAGGGGGCGCACCCGGGGCCAACGTCCTGACTTTC. Translation gives CASSQDLRPGGAPGANVLTF.

This chain joins TRBV29-1 and TRBJ1-5, with D tentatively TRBD1 (5 bases). V gave up 2 bases and J gave up 7 bases, with 15 bases separating them. Per germline, CDR1 SQVTM and CDR2 ANQGSEA. The CDR3 is 14 residues long. The chain's CDR3 is CSVETGQGEQPQHF. The CDR3 region has the DNA TGCAGCGTTGAAACTGGGCAGGGAGAACAGCCCCAGCATTTT.

The CDR3 protein is CASSWSGGSYNEQFF. CDR3 in DNA: TGTGCCAGCAGCTGGTCAGGGGGCTCCTACAATGAGCAGTTCTTC. This chain links TRBV7-2 with TRBJ2-1; 7 bases agree with TRBD1. CDR3 length: 15 residues. Germline CDR1 and CDR2: SGHTA and FQGNSA. V was clipped by 4 bases and J by 0 bases; unmatched bases: 3.

This clone was recorded only once. The J gene is TRBJ2-1, the V gene TRBV1; TRBD2 was called by the table and not checked on the DNA. TRBV1 is assigned pseudogene status. CDR3 size: 13 residues. The CDR3 DNA reads as TGCACCAGCTCCCAACTAGGGTACAATGAGCAGTTCTTC. Its protein is CTSSQLGYNEQFF.

J is TRBJ2-3 and V is TRBV4-2; TRBD2 matches 12 bases. The V gene's germline CDR1 is LGHNA and CDR2 YNFKEQ. The CDR3 consists of 17 residues. V lost 4 bases and J lost 0; bases outside the gene matches: 5. The CDR3 nucleotides are TGTGCCAGCAGCCGAGCGACTAGCGGGAGTAGCACAGATACGCAGTATTTT. It encodes CASSRATSGSSTDTQYF.